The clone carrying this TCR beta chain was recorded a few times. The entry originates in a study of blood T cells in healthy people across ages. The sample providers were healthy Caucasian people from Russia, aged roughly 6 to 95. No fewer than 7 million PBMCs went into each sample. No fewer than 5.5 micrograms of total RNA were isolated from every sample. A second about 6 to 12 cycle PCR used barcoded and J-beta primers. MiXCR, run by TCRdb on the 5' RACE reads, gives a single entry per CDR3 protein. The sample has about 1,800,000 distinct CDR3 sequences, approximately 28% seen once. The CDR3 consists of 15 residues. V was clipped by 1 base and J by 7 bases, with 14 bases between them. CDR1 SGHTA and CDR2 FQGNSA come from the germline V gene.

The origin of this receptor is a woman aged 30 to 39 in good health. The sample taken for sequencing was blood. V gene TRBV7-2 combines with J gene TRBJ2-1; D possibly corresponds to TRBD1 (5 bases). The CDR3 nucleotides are TGTGCCAGCAGCTTAGACAGGAATCAGGCGAATGAGCAGTTCTTC. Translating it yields CASSLDRNQANEQFF. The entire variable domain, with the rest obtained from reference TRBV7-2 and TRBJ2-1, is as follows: GAGVSQSPSNKVTEKGKDVELRCDPISGHTALYWYRQSLGQGLEFLIYFQGNSAPDKSGLPSDRFSAERTGGSVSTLTIQRTQQEDSAVYLCASSLDRNQANEQFFGPGTRLTVL.